This T cell receptor (beta chain) derives from a study of CD4+ T cells in melanoma. The study, taken as a whole, reports: Neoantigen-specific CD4+ T cells in melanoma reportedly had diverse differentiation states. CD8+ T cell, macrophage and B cell function reportedly correlated with neoantigen-specific CD4+ T cells.

Trimming took 1 base from V and 5 from J; bases not matched to a gene: 7. This CDR3 is built from 16 residues. Germline V gene lookup returns CDR1 LNHNV and CDR2 YYDKDF (reference sequence). Turning to this clone: Antigen specificity is unknown.

Method: immunoSEQ multiplex PCR; TCRdb's copy keeps in-frame clones and lacks some. The table records thousands of clones, 62% of them present only once. What was sequenced was cells from a culture (not recorded whether cultured in vitro). This chain connects TRBV15 to TRBJ2-2; 7 bases align to TRBD1. The sequence came from a human donor with melanoma. This chain's CDR3 is CATSRAKGARTGELFF. CDR3 nucleotides: TGTGCCACCAGCAGAGCAAAGGGGGCGCGGACCGGGGAGCTGTTTTTT.